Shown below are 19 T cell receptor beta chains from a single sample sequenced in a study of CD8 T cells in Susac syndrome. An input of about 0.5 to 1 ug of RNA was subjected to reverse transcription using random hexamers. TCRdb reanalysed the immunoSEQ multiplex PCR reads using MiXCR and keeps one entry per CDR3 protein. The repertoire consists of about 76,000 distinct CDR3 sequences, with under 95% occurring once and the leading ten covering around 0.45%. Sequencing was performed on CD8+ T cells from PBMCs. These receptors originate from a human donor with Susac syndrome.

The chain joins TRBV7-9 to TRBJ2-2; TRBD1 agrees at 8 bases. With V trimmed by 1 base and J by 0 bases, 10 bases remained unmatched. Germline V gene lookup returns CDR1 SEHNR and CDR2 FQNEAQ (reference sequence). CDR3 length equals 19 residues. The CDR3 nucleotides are TGTGCCAGCAGCTTAGGCAGGGGGCGTCAGGTGGCGAACACCGGGGAGCTGTTTTTT. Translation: CASSLGRGRQVANTGELFF. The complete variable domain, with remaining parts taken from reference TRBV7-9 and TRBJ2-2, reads DTGVSQNPRHKITKRGQNVTFRCDPISEHNRLYWYRQTLGQGPEFLTYFQNEAQLEKSRLLSDRFSAERPKGSFSTLEIQRTEQGDSAMYLCASSLGRGRQVANTGELFFGEGSRLTVL.

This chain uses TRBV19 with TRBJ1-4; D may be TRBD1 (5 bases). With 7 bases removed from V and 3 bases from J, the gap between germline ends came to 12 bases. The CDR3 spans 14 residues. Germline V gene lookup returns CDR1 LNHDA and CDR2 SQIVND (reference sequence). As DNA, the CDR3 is TGTGCCAGTACTCGGGGGTCGGCTAATGAAAAACTGTTTTTT. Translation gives CASTRGSANEKLFF.

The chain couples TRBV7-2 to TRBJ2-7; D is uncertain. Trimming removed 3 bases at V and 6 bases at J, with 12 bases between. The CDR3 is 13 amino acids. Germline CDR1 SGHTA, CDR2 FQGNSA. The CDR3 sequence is CASSFGSLGEQYF. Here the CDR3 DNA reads TGTGCCAGCAGCTTCGGGTCTCTCGGCGAGCAGTACTTC.

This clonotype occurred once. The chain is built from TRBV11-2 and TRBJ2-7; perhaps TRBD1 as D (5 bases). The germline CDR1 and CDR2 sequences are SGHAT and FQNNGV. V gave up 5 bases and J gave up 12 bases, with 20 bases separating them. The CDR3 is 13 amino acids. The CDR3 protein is CASSRPLGHFRYF. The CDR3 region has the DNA TGTGCCAGCAGCCGCCCACTTGGACACTTTCGGTACTTC.

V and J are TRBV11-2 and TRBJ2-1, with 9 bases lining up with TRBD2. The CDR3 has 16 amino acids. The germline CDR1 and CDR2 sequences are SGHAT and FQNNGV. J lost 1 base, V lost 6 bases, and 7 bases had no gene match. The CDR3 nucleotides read TGTGCCAGCAGAACTTTAGCGGGAGTGTCCTACAATGAGCAGTTCTTC. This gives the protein CASRTLAGVSYNEQFF.

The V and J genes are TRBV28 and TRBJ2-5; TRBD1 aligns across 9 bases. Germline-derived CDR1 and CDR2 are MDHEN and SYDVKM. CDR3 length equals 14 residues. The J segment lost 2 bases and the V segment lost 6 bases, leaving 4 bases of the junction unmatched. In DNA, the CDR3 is TGTGCCAGCAGCCACAGGGGGCGGCAAGAGACCCAGTACTTC. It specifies CASSHRGRQETQYF.

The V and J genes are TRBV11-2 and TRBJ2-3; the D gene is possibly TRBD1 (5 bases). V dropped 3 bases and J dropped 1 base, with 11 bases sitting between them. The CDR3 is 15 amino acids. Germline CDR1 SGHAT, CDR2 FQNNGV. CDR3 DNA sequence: TGTGCCAGCAGCTTTCTGGGGCAAGGCACAGATACGCAGTATTTT. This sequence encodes CASSFLGQGTDTQYF.

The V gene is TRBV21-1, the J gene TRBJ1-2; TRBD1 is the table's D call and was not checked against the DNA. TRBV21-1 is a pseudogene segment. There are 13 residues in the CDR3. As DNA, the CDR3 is TGTGCCAGCAGCCTGGGACCGCGGTATGGCTACACCTTC. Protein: CASSLGPRYGYTF.

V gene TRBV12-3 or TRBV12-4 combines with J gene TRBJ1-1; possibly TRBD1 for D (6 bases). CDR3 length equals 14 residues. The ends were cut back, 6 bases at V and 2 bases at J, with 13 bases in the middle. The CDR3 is CASSPDRPNTEAFF. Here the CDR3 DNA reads TGTGCCAGCAGCCCGGACAGACCTAACACTGAAGCTTTCTTT.

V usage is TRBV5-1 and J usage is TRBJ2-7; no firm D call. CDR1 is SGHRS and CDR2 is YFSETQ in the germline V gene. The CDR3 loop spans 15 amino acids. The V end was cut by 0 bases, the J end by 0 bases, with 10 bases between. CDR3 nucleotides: TGCGCCAGCAGCTTGGCCTGGGGTCCCTCCTACGAGCAGTACTTC. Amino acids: CASSLAWGPSYEQYF.

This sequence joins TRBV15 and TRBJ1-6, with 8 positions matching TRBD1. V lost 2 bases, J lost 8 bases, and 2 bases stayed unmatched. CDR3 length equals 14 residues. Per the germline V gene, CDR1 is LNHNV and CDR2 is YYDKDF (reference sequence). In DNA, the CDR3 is TGTGCCACCAGCAGAAGGACAGGGTATTCACCCCTCCACTTT. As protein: CATSRRTGYSPLHF. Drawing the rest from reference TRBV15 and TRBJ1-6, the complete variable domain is DAMVIQNPRYQVTQFGKPVTLSCSQTLNHNVMYWYQQKSSQAPKLLFHYYDKDFNNEADTPDNFQSRRPNTSFCFLDIRSPGLGDTAMYLCATSRRTGYSPLHFGNGTRLTVT.

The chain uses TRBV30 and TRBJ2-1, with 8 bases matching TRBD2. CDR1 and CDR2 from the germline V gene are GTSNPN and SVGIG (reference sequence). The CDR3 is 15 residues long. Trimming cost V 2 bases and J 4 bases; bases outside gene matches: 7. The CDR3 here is CAWSSDSGTYNEQFF. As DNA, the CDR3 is TGTGCCTGGAGTTCGGATAGCGGGACTTACAATGAGCAGTTCTTC.

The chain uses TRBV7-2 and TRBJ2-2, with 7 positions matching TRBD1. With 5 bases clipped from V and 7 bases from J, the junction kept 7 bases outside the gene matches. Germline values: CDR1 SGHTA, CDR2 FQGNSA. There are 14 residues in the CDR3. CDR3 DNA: TGTGCCAGCAGCCACGACAGGGTTAACGGGGAGCTGTTTTTT. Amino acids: CASSHDRVNGELFF. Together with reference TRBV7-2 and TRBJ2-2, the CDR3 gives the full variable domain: GAGVSQSPSNKVTEKGKDVELRCDPISGHTALYWYRQSLGQGLEFLIYFQGNSAPDKSGLPSDRFSAERTGGSVSTLTIQRTQQEDSAVYLCASSHDRVNGELFFGEGSRLTVL.

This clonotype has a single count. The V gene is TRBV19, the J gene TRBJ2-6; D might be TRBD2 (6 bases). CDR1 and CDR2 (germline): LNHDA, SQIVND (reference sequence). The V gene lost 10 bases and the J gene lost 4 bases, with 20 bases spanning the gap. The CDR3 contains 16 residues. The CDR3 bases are TGTGCCACCGCCGCCCCGCGGGAAGCCGGGGCCAACGTCCTGACTTTC. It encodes CATAAPREAGANVLTF. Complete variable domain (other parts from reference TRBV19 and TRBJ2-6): DGGITQSPKYLFRKEGQNVTLSCEQNLNHDAMYWYRQDPGQGLRLIYYSQIVNDFQKGDIAEGYSVSREKKESFPLTVTSAQKNPTAFYLCATAAPREAGANVLTFGAGSRLTVL.

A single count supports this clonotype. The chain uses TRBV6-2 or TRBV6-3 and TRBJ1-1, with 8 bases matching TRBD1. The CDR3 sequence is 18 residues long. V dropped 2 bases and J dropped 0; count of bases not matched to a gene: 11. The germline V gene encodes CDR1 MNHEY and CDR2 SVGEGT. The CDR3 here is CASSYPLGRGLMNTEAFF. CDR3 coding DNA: TGTGCCAGCAGTTACCCCCTGGGCAGGGGGCTCATGAACACTGAAGCTTTCTTT.

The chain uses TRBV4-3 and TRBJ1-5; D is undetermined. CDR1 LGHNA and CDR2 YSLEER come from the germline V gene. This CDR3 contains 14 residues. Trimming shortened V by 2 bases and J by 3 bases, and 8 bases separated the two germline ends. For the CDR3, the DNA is TGCGCCAGCAGCCAAAAGAGATACAATCAGCCCCAGCATTTT. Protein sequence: CASSQKRYNQPQHF.

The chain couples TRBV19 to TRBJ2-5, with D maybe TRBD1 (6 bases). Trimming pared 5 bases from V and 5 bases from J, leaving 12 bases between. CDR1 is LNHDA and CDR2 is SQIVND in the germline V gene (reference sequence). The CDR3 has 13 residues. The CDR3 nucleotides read TGTGCCAGTAGTGAACAGGGTCGGGAGACCCAGTACTTC. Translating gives CASSEQGRETQYF.

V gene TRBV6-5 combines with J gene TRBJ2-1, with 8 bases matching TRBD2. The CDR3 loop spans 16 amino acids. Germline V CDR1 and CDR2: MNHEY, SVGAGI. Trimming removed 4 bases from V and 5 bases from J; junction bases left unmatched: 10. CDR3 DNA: TGTGCCAGCAGTTTCTCGTACAGCGGGGGCCACAATGAGCAGTTCTTC. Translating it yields CASSFSYSGGHNEQFF.

The CDR3 sequence is CASSDGQGPTDTQYF. CDR3 coding DNA: TGTGCCAGCAGCGATGGACAGGGGCCCACAGATACGCAGTATTTT. V and J are TRBV5-4 and TRBJ2-3; 9 nucleotides agree with TRBD1. Per the germline V gene, CDR1 is SGHNT and CDR2 is YYREEE (reference sequence). The CDR3 has 15 amino acids. V trimming: 4 bases; J trimming: 2 bases; junction bases outside the gene matches: 5.